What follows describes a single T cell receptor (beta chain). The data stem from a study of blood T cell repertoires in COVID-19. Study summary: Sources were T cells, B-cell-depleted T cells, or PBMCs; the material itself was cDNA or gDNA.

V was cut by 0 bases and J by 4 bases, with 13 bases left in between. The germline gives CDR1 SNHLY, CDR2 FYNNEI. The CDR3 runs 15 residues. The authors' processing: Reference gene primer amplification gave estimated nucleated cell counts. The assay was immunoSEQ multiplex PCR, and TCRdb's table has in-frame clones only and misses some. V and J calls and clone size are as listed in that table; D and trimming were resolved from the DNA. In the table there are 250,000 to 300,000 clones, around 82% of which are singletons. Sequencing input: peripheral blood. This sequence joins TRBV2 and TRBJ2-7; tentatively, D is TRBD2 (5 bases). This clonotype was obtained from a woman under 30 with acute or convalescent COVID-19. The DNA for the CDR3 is TGTGCCAGCAGTGAAGCGCGAGGGCCCTTTTACGAGCAGTACTTC. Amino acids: CASSEARGPFYEQYF.